This T cell receptor beta chain is from a study of blood T cell repertoires in COVID-19. Whole-study context: Samples of COVID-19 (acute and convalescent) were obtained from the United States, Italy and Spain. PBMCs, B-cell-depleted T cells, or T cells provided the cDNA or gDNA that made up the material.

Those enrolled in Seattle joined during active infection and were followed longitudinally afterward. CDR3 length equals 14 residues. V shed 2 bases, J shed 3 bases, and the junction held 5 bases outside the gene matches. The germline gives CDR1 SGHKS, CDR2 YYEKEE (reference sequence). Original processing notes: Reference gene primer amplification gave estimated nucleated cell counts. Clones were sequenced by immunoSEQ multiplex PCR, and TCRdb holds only the in-frame ones, with some missing. For V, J and clone size, that table is used; D and trimming come from the DNA. This table holds roughly 230,000 clones, roughly 85% found once.

The sequence derives from a middle-aged man with COVID-19, enrolled during active disease. The chain couples TRBV5-5 to TRBJ2-7; 7 bases agree with TRBD1. The sequenced sample consisted of peripheral blood. CDR3 amino acids: CASSFDRALYEQYF. The DNA of the CDR3 is TGTGCCAGCAGCTTCGACAGGGCCCTCTACGAGCAGTACTTC.